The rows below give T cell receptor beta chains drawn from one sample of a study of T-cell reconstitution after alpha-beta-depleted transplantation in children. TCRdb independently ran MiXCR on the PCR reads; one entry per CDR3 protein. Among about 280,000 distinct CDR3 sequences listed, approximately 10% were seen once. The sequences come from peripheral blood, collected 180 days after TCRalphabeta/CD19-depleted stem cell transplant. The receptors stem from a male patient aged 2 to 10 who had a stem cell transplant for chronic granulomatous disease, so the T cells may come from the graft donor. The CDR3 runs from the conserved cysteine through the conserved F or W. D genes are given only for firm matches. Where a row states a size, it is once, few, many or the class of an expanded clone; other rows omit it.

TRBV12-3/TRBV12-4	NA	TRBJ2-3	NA	TGTGCCAGCATTTTTTCTTCCGCAGATACGCAGTATTTT	CASIFSSADTQYF
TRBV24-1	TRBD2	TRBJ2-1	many	TGTGCCACCAGTGATTCTAGCGGCGATGAGCAGTTCTTC	CATSDSSGDEQFF
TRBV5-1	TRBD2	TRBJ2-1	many	TGCGCCAGCAAACGGTGGACTAGCGGAAACAATGAGCAGTTCTTC	CASKRWTSGNNEQFF
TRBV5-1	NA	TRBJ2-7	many	TGCGCCAGCAGAACCTCCCACGACAGACAGCCTACGGAGCAGTACTTC	CASRTSHDRQPTEQYF
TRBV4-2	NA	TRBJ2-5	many	TGTGCCAGCAGCCAAGGCGCCGGGCTCCAAGAGACCCAGTACTTC	CASSQGAGLQETQYF
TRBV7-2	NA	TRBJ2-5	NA	TGTGCCAGCAGCCTTTACGCAGGGGGGGGGGAGACCCAGTACTTC	CASSLYAGGGETQYF
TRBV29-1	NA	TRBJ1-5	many	TGCAGCGTTGGAAGGGGCCCGCAGCAGCCCCAGCATTTT	CSVGRGPQQPQHF
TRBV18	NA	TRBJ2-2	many	TGTGCCAGCTCACCTGCTGGCAGGTCGTCCGGGGAGCTGTTTTTT	CASSPAGRSSGELFF
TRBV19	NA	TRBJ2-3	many	TGTGCCAGTACCCCGATGCCGGGTGGAAGTCTTAGCACAGATACGCAGTATTTT	CASTPMPGGSLSTDTQYF
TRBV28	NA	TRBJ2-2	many	TGTGCCAGCAGTTTGGAGATGAACACCGGGGAGCTGTTTTTT	CASSLEMNTGELFF
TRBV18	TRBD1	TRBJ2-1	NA	TGTGCCAGCTCACCCGGGCAGGGGGCGGCTAACAATGAGCAGTTCTTC	CASSPGQGAANNEQFF
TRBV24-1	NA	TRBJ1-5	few	TGTGCCACCAGTGAAGGGGGGAATCGCAATCAGCCCCAGCATTTT	CATSEGGNRNQPQHF
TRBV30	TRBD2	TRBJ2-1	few	TGTGCCTGGGAAGCTAGCGGGAGAGGGGGTGAGCAGTTCTTC	CAWEASGRGGEQFF
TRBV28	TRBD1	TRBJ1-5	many	TGTGCCAGCAGGGTGACAGGGGGACTCTTGCAGCCCCAGCATTTT	CASRVTGGLLQPQHF
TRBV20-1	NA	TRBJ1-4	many	TGCAGTGCTAGAGATCCCCAGGGTGGAGAAAAACTGTTTTTT	CSARDPQGGEKLFF
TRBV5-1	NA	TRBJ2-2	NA	TGCGCCAGCAGCTTGGAATTTTACAGGTTGAGCACCGGGGAGCTGTTTTTT	CASSLEFYRLSTGELFF
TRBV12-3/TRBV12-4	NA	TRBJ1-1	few	TGTGCCAGCAGTTTAGGGTTTGGGGTTGAAAAAGCTTTCTTT	CASSLGFGVEKAFF
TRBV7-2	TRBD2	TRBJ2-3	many	TGTGCCAGCAGCCCCCGACTAGCGGGACGAGATACGCAGTATTTT	CASSPRLAGRDTQYF
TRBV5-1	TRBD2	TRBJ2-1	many	TGCGCCAGCAGCTTGGAGGCTAGCGGAAGCCTCACCGGGAATGAGCAGTTCTTC	CASSLEASGSLTGNEQFF
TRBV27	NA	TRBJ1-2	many	TGTGCCAGCAGCTTCATCAGGGCCCTTGGTGGCTACACCTTC	CASSFIRALGGYTF
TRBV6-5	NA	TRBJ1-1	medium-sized	TGTGCCAGCAGTTACGGACAAGACACTGAAGCTTTCTTT	CASSYGQDTEAFF
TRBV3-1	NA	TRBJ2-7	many	TGTGCCAGCAGCCAAGATCTGATGGGGGAGGCCTACGAGCAGTACTTC	CASSQDLMGEAYEQYF
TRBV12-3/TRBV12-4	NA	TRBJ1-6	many	TGTGCCAGCACTTACTCCCTAGGCGGACCCAATAATTCACCCCTCCACTTT	CASTYSLGGPNNSPLHF
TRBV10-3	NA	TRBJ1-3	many	TGTGCCATCAGAAACAGGGAACCCAACTCTGGAAACACCATATATTTT	CAIRNREPNSGNTIYF
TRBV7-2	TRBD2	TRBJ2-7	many	TGTGCCAGCAGCGCCACTAGCGGGGGGGCTAGTGAGCAGTACTTC	CASSATSGGASEQYF
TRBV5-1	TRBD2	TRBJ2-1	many	TGCGCCAGCACCCGTTCGGCGGGGGGGCTTCATGAGCAGTTCTTC	CASTRSAGGLHEQFF
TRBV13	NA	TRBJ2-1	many	TGTGCCAGCAGCTTAGGATCGAATGAGCAGTTCTTC	CASSLGSNEQFF
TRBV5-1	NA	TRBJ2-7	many	TGCGCCAGCAGCTTGGGGACGGTCACCTACTACGAGCAGTACTTC	CASSLGTVTYYEQYF
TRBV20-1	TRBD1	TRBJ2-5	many	TGCAGTGCTAGAGATTTGAGGACAGGGACAAGGGAGACCCAGTACTTC	CSARDLRTGTRETQYF
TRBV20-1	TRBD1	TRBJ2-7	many	TGCAGTGCCCTGCAGGGGGTACGGCTGGCGGAGCAGTACTTC	CSALQGVRLAEQYF
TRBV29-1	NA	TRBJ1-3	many	TGCAGCGCGCGTCCTAGCTCTGGAAACACCATATATTTT	CSARPSSGNTIYF
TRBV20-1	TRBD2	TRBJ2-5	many	TGCAGTGCTAGAGTCAGACTAGCGGGAGTTAGGGGGGAGACCCAGTACTTC	CSARVRLAGVRGETQYF
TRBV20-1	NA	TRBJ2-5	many	TGCAGTGCACGACTAGGCTCCATGGAGACCCAGTACTTC	CSARLGSMETQYF
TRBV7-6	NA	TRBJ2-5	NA	TGTGCCAGCAGGGTAGCGGCTCAAGAGACCCAGTACTTC	CASRVAAQETQYF
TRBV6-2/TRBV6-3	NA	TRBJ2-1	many	TGTGCCAGCAGTTGGCTTAACGAGCGGACCCCTATCAGGTACAATGAGCAGTTCTTC	CASSWLNERTPIRYNEQFF
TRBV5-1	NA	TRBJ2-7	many	TGCGCCAGCAGCTTGGCAGCCCAAGGGGTTCTATACGAGCAGTACTTC	CASSLAAQGVLYEQYF
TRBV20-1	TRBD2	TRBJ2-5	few	TGCAGTGCTATGCGGGGGGGCATCTGGGAAGAGACCCAGTACTTC	CSAMRGGIWEETQYF